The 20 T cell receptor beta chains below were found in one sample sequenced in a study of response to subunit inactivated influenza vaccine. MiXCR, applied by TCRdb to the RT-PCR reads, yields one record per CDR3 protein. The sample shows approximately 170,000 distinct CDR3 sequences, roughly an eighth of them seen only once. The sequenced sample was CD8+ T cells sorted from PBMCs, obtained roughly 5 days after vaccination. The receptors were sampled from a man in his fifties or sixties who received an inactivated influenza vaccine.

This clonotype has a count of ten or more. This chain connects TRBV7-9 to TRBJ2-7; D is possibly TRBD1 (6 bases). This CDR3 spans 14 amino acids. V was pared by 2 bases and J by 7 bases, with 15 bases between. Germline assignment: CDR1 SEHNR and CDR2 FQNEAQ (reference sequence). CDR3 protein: CASSLRQEASEQYF. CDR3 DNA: TGTGCCAGCAGCTTACGACAGGAGGCTAGTGAGCAGTACTTC.

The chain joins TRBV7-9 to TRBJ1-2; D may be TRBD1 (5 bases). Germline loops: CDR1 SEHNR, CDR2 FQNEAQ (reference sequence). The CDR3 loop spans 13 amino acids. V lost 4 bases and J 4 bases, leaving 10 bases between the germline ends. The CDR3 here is CASSSGGGYGYTF. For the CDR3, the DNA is TGTGCCAGCAGCTCCGGGGGTGGCTATGGCTACACCTTC.

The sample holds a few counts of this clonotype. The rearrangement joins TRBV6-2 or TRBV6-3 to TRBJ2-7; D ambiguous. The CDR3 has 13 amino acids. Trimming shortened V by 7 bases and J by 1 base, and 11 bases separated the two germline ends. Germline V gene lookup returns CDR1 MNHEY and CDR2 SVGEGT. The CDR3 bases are TGTGCCAGCACAGTGCAGCATTCCTACGAGCAGTACTTC. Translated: CASTVQHSYEQYF.

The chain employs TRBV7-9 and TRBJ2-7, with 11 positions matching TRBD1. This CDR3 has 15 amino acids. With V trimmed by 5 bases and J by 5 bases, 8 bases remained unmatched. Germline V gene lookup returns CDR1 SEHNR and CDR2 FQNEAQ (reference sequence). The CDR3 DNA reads TGTGCCAGCAGCATAGGACAGGGGGCTGTAAACGAGCAGTACTTC. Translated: CASSIGQGAVNEQYF.

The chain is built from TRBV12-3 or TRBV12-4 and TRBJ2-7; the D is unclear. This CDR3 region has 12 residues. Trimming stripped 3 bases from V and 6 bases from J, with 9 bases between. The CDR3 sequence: CASSFTTGEQYF. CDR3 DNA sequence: TGTGCCAGCAGTTTCACGACGGGCGAGCAGTACTTC.

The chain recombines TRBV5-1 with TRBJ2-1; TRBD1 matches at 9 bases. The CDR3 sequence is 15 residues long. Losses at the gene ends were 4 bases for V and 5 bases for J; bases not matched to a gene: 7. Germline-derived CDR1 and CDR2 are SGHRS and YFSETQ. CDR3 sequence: CASSPGGQGHNEQFF. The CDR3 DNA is TGCGCCAGCAGCCCTGGGGGACAGGGACACAATGAGCAGTTCTTC.

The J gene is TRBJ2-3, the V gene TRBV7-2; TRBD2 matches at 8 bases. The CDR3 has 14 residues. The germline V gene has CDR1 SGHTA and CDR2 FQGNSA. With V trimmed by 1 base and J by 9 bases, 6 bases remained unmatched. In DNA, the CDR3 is TGTGCCAGCAGCTTAGGGGGTAGCGGGGCCACGCAGTATTTT. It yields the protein CASSLGGSGATQYF.

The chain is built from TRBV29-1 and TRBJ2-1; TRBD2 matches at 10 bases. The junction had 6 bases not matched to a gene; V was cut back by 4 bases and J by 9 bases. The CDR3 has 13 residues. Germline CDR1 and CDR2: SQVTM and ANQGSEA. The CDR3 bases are TGCAGCGTTGCGCTAGCGGGAGACGGTGAGCAGTTCTTC. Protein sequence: CSVALAGDGEQFF.

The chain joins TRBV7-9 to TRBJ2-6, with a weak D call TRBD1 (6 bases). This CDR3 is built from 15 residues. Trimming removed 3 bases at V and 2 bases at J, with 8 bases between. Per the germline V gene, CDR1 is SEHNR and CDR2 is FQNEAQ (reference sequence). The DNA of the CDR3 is TGTGCCAGCAGCTTTGGGGGCCCTGGGGCCAACGTCCTGACTTTC. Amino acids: CASSFGGPGANVLTF.

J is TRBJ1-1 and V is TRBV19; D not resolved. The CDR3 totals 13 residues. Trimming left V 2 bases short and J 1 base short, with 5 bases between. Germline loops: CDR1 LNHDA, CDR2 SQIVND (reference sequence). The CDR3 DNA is TGTGCCAGTAGTATAACAGAGAACACTGAAGCTTTCTTT. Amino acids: CASSITENTEAFF.

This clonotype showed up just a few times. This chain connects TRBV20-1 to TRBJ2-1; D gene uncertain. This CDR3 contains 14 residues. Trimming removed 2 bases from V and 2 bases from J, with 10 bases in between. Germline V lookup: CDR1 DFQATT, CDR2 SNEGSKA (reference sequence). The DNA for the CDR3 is TGCAGTGCTAGAACGGAGCATACCTACAATGAGCAGTTCTTC. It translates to CSARTEHTYNEQFF.

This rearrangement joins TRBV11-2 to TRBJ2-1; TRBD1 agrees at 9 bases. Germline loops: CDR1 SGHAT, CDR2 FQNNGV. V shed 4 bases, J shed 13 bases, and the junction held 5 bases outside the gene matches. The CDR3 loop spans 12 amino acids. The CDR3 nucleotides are TGTGCCAGCAGCTCCAACAGGGGGCCTCAGTTCTTC. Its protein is CASSSNRGPQFF.

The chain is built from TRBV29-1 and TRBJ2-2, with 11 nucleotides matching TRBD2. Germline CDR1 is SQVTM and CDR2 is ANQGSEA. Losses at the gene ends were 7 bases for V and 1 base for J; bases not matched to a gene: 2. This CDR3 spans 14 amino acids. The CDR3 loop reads CSGTSGRNTGELFF. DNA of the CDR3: TGCAGCGGAACTAGCGGGAGGAACACCGGGGAGCTGTTTTTT.

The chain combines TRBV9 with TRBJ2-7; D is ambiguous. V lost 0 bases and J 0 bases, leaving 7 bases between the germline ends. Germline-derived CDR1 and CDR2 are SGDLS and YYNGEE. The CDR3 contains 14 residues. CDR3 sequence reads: CASSVDLGSYEQYF. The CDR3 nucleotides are TGTGCCAGCAGCGTAGACCTAGGCTCCTACGAGCAGTACTTC.

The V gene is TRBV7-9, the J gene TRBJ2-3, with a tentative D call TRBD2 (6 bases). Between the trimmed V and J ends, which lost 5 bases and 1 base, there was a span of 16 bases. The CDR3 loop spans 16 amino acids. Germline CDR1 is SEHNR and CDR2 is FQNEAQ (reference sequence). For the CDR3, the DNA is TGTGCCAGCAGCGTTACGGGGGAAGGGGGCACAGATACGCAGTATTTT. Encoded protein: CASSVTGEGGTDTQYF. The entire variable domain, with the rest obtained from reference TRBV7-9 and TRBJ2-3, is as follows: DTGVSQNPRHKITKRGQNVTFRCDPISEHNRLYWYRQTLGQGPEFLTYFQNEAQLEKSRLLSDRFSAERPKGSFSTLEIQRTEQGDSAMYLCASSVTGEGGTDTQYFGPGTRLTVL.

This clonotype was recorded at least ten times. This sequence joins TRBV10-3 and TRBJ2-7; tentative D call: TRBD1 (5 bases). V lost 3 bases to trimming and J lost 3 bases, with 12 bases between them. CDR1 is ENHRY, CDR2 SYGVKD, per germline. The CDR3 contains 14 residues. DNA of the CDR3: TGTGCCATCAGTGATCCATCTAGGGGCTACGAGCAGTACTTC. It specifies CAISDPSRGYEQYF.

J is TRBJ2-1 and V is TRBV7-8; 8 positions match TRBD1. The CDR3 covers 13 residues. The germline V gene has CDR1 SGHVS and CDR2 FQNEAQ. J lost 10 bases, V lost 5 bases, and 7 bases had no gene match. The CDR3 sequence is CASSPRGDREQFF. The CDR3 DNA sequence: TGTGCCAGCAGCCCCAGGGGGGACAGGGAGCAGTTCTTC.

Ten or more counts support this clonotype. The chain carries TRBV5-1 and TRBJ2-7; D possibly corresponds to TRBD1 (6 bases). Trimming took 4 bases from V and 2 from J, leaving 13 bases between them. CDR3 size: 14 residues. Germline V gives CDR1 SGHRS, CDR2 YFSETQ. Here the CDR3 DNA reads TGCGCCAGCAGCCCAGGGGACCTTCCCTACGAGCAGTACTTC. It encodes CASSPGDLPYEQYF.

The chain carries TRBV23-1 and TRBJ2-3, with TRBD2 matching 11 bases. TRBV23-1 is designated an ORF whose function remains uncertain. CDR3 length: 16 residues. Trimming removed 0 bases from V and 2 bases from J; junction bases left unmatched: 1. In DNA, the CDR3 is TGCGCCAGCAGTCAATCGGGACTAGCGGACACAGATACGCAGTATTTT. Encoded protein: CASSQSGLADTDTQYF.

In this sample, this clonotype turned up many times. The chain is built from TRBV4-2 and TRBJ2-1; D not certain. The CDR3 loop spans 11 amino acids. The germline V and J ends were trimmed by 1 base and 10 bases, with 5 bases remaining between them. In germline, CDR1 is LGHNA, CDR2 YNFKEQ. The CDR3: CASSQVGEQFF. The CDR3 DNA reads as TGTGCCAGCAGCCAAGTGGGGGAGCAGTTCTTC.